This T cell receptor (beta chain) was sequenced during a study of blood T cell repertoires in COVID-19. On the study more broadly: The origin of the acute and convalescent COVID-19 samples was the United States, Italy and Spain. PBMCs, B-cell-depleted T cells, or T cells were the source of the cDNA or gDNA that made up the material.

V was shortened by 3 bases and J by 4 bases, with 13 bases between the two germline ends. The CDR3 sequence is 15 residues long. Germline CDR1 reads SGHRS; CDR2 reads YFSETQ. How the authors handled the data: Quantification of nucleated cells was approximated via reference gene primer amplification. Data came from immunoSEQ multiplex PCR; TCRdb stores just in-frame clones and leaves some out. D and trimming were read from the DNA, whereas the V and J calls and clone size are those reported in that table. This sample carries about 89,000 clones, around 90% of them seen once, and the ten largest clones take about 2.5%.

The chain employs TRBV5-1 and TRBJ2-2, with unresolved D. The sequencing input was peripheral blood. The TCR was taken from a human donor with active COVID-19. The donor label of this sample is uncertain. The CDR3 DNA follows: TGCGCCAGCAGCTATCGTGAGGCAATCACCGGGGAGCTGTTTTTT. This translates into CASSYREAITGELFF.